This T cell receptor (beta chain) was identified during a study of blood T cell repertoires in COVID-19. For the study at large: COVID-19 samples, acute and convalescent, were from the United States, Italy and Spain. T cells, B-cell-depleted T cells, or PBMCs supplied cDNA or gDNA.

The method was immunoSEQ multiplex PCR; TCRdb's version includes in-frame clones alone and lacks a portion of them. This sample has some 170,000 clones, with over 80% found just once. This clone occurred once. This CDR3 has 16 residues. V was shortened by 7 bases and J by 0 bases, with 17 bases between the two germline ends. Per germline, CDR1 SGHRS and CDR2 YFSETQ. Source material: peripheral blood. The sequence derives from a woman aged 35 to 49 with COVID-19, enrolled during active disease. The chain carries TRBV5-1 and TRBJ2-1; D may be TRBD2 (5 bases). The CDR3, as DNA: TGCGCCAGCCGAACTTCGAAGACTACCTCCTACAATGAGCAGTTCTTC. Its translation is CASRTSKTTSYNEQFF.